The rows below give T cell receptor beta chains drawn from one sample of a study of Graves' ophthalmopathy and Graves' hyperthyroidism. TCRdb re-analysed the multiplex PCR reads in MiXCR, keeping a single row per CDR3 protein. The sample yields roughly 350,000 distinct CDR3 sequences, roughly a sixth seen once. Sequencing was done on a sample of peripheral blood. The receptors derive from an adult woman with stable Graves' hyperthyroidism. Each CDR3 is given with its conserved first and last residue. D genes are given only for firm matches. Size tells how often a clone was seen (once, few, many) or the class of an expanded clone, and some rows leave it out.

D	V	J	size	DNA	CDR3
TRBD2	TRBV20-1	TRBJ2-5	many	TGCAGTGCTAGAGGGACTAGCGGGAGCCACAGGGAGACCCAGTACTTC	CSARGTSGSHRETQYF
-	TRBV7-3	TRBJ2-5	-	TGTGCCAGCAGCTTACGAGGCACCTTCGGTGAGACCCAGTACTTC	CASSLRGTFGETQYF
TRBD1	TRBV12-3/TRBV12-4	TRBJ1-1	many	TGTGCCAGCAGTAATGACAGGGGTTGGACTGAAGCTTTCTTT	CASSNDRGWTEAFF
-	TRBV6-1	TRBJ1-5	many	TGTGCCAGCAGAGGTCGGGGCTTGAGCAATCAGCCCCAGCATTTT	CASRGRGLSNQPQHF
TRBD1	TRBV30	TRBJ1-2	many	TGTGCCTGGAGTTACAACGCGGGACAGTCCTATGGCTACACCTTC	CAWSYNAGQSYGYTF
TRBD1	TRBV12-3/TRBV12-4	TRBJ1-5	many	TGTGCCAGCAGTCCCACTCTGACAGGGTGGAATCAGCCCCAGCATTTT	CASSPTLTGWNQPQHF
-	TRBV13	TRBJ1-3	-	TGTGCCAGCGCTTCAGGTTCCTCTGGAAACACCATATATTTT	CASASGSSGNTIYF
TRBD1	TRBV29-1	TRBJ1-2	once	TGCAGCGTTGAAGCGCCAGGGGGCGGGTTTGGCTACACCTTC	CSVEAPGGGFGYTF
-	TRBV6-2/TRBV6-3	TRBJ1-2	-	TGTGCCAGCAGTCATCGTGACAGTTATGGCTACACCTTC	CASSHRDSYGYTF
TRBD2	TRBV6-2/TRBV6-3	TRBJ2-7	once	TGTGTCAGCAGTCCCCCACGACTAGCGGGAGATAAACCCTACGAGCAGTACTTC	CVSSPPRLAGDKPYEQYF
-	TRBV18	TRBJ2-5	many	TGTGCCAGCTCACCACCGGAACAGCTGGAAGAGACCCAGTACTTC	CASSPPEQLEETQYF
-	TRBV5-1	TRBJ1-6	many	TGCGCCAGCAGCTTAGACGGCTCACCCCAGAATTCACCCCTCCACTTT	CASSLDGSPQNSPLHF
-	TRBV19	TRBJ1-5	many	TGTGCCAGTACCAAGCTATATAGCAATCAGCCCCAGCATTTT	CASTKLYSNQPQHF
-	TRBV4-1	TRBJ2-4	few	TGCGCCAGCAGCCAAGAGAAACAGGGTGCAAACATTCAGTACTTC	CASSQEKQGANIQYF
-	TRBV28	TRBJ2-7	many	TGTGCCAGCAGCCAGAGGACAGCCTACGAGCAGTACTTC	CASSQRTAYEQYF
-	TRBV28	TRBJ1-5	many	TGTGCCAGCAGTTTCCCTCCCCGGCAATACCGCAATCAGCCCCAGCATTTT	CASSFPPRQYRNQPQHF
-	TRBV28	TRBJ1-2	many	TGTGCCAGCAGTGAGACCCGGGGCGGAGCTATCCCATCCTATGGCTACACCTTC	CASSETRGGAIPSYGYTF
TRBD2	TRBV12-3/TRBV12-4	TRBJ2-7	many	TGTGCCAGCAGTCTCCACCGGAGACTAGCGGCTAGCTCCTACGAGCAGTACTTC	CASSLHRRLAASSYEQYF
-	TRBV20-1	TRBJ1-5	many	TGCAGTGCTAGAGAGCCACAGGGAGGGCAGCCCCAGCATTTT	CSAREPQGGQPQHF
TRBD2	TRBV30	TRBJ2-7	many	TGTGCCTGGAGTAACGGGGGGGGCATCTACGAGCAGTACTTC	CAWSNGGGIYEQYF
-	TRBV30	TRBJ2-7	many	TGTGCCTACAACCCGGGATCTCTGGGGGAGCAGTACTTC	CAYNPGSLGEQYF
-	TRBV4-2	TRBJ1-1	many	TGTGCCAGCAGCCCGTACCGTAACCGGGACGGAAACACTGAAGCTTTCTTT	CASSPYRNRDGNTEAFF
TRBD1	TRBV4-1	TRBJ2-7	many	TGCGCCAGCAGCCAAGAGGGACAGGGGGCCTACGAGCAGTACTTC	CASSQEGQGAYEQYF
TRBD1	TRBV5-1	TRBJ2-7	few	TGCGCCAGCAGCCCAGACAGGGGGATCTACGAGCAGTACTTC	CASSPDRGIYEQYF
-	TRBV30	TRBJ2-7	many	TGTGCCTGGAGTGTGGGTGGGGCCTCCTACGAGCAGTACTTC	CAWSVGGASYEQYF
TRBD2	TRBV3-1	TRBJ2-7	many	TGTGCCAGCAGCCCTTCCAGCGGGATCGGCTACGAGCAGTACTTC	CASSPSSGIGYEQYF
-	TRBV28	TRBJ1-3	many	TGTGCCAGCAGTTTTCCCCAGGGTTCCTCTGGAAACACCATATATTTT	CASSFPQGSSGNTIYF
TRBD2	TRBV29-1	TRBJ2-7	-	TGCAGCGTTAAGCGGGAGGTTGGTTTTGAGCAGTACTTC	CSVKREVGFEQYF
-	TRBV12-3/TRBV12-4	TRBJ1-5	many	TGTGCCAGCAGTTTAGCGGGTGGTGGAAATCAGCCCCAGCATTTT	CASSLAGGGNQPQHF
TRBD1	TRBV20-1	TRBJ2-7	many	TGCAGTGCTAGAGTCCGAGTCAAGACAGGGCTGGCCTACGAGCAGTACTTC	CSARVRVKTGLAYEQYF
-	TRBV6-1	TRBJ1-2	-	TGTGCCAGGAACAATGACAGGACCTATGGCTACACCTTC	CARNNDRTYGYTF
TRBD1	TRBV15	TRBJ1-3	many	TGTGCCACCAGCAGAGGGTCCGGTCCGGGGACAGGATTGGACACCATATATTTT	CATSRGSGPGTGLDTIYF
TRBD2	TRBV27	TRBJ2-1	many	TGTGCCAGCAGTTTACCGACTAGCGGGAGGGCCAATGAGCAGTTCTTC	CASSLPTSGRANEQFF
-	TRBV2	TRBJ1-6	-	TGTGCCAGCAGTAGGGACTTAGGGGCTAATTCACCCCTCCACTTT	CASSRDLGANSPLHF
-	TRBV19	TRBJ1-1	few	TGTGCCAGCCTACAGGGTAATACTGAAGCTTTCTTT	CASLQGNTEAFF
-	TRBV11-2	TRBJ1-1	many	TGTGCCAGCAGCCCACGAGCAGGCGGCGACACTGAAGCTTTCTTT	CASSPRAGGDTEAFF
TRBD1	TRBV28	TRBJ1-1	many	TGTGCCAGCAGGGCGCCAGGGGGCTCAAACACTGAAGCTTTCTTT	CASRAPGGSNTEAFF
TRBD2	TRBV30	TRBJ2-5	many	TGTGCCTGGAGTGTGGGACTAGCGGGAGGGCCGGAGACCCAGTACTTC	CAWSVGLAGGPETQYF
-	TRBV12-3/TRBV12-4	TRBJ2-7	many	TGTGCCAGCAGTTCCCCGGGCCTCCCTTTCTACGAGCAGTACTTC	CASSSPGLPFYEQYF
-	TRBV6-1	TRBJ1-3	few	TGTGCCAGTGGGCCGGTAACGGGCGACCCCTCTGGAAACACCATATATTTT	CASGPVTGDPSGNTIYF
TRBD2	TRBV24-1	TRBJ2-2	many	TGTGCCACACAAGGACTAGCGGGAGTGGAAGTGACCGGGGAGCTGTTTTTT	CATQGLAGVEVTGELFF
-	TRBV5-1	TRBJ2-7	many	TGCGCCAGCAGCTTGGGTTCTAGCACGTACGAGCAGTACTTC	CASSLGSSTYEQYF
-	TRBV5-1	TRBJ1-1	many	TGCGCCAGCGGAGAGGGGGGGCTCAACACTGAAGCTTTCTTT	CASGEGGLNTEAFF
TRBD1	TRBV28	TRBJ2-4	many	TGTGCCAGCAGTACCCCGGGACAGGGGGCATACATTCAGTACTTC	CASSTPGQGAYIQYF
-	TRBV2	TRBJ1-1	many	TGTGCCAGCAGCGCCCGCGGAGGGACCGGGGCTTTCTTT	CASSARGGTGAFF
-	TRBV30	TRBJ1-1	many	TGTGCCTGGAGTGGCCGTGGACGAACTGAAGCTTTCTTT	CAWSGRGRTEAFF
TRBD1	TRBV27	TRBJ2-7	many	TGTGCCAGCAGTTTATTCGGGGCGCTGAGGGGGCCGATCGAGCAGTACTTC	CASSLFGALRGPIEQYF
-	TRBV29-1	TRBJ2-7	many	TGCAGCGTAGTGGGGCTAGCCTACGAGCAGTACTTC	CSVVGLAYEQYF
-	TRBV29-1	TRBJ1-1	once	TGCAGCGCTTATAATGGTGGCACTGAAGCTTTCTTT	CSAYNGGTEAFF
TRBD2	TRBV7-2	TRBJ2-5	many	TGTGCCAGCAGCTCCGTTCGAGCGGGAGGAGAAGAGACCCAGTACTTC	CASSSVRAGGEETQYF
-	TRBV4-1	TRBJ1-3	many	TGCGCCAGCAGCCAAGGGGTTTTCCCTGGAAACACCATATATTTT	CASSQGVFPGNTIYF
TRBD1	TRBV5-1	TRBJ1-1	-	TGCGCCAGCAGCTTGGATCTGGGACAGGGTTACACTGAAGCTTTCTTT	CASSLDLGQGYTEAFF
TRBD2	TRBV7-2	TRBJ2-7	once	TGTGCCAGCAGAGAGAGCGGGAGTGCTTCCTACGAGCAGTACTTC	CASRESGSASYEQYF